These 20 T cell receptor beta chains originate from one sample sequenced in a study of blood T cell repertoires in COVID-19. Sequencing was performed with immunoSEQ multiplex PCR; in TCRdb, only in-frame clones are kept and a portion is missing. The table records 150,000 or so clones, 77% of them present only once. Sequencing was carried out using peripheral blood. These TCRs come from a woman in her 50s with active or convalescent COVID-19.

The V call is TRBV4-2, the J call TRBJ2-3; 7 bases align to TRBD2. V shed 0 bases and J 3 bases; nucleotides not matched to a gene: 6. The CDR3 covers 16 residues. Germline lookup yields CDR1 LGHNA and CDR2 YNFKEQ. The CDR3 spells CASSQEGTSETDTQYF. In nucleotides, the CDR3 is TGTGCCAGCAGCCAAGAAGGTACTAGCGAAACAGATACGCAGTATTTT.

The chain has TRBV12-5 and TRBJ2-5; TRBD1 is a possible D gene (6 bases). This CDR3 spans 15 amino acids. V lost 4 bases, J lost 2 bases, and 14 bases lay in between. CDR1 is LGHNT, CDR2 FRNRAP, per germline. This chain's CDR3 is CASGWNSGVQETQYF. In DNA form, the CDR3 reads TGTGCTAGTGGTTGGAACTCAGGGGTTCAAGAGACCCAGTACTTC.

The CDR3 DNA follows: TGTGCCAGCAGTCGTCTAGGGGTTGAGCAGTTCTTC. Its translation: CASSRLGVEQFF. The chain is built from TRBV7-2 and TRBJ2-1; a weak D match, TRBD1 (5 bases). Germline CDR1 and CDR2: SGHTA and FQGNSA. The ends were cut back, 6 bases at V and 9 bases at J, with 12 bases in the middle. The CDR3 length is 12 residues. Using reference TRBV7-2 and TRBJ2-1 for the parts outside the CDR3, the full variable domain is GAGVSQSPSNKVTEKGKDVELRCDPISGHTALYWYRQSLGQGLEFLIYFQGNSAPDKSGLPSDRFSAERTGGSVSTLTIQRTQQEDSAVYLCASSRLGVEQFFGPGTRLTVL.

This rearrangement joins TRBV30 to TRBJ2-5, with TRBD2 matching 10 bases. Germline V gene sequence: CDR1 GTSNPN, CDR2 SVGIG (reference sequence). The CDR3 is 15 amino acids. Trimming removed 0 bases from V and 4 bases from J; junction bases left unmatched: 5. The DNA of the CDR3 is TGTGCCTGGAGTGTACAAGCTAGCGGGAGAGAGACCCAGTACTTC. Residues: CAWSVQASGRETQYF.

V usage is TRBV27 and J usage is TRBJ1-6, with D maybe TRBD1 (6 bases). The CDR3 consists of 17 residues. The V end was cut by 4 bases, the J end by 4 bases, with 17 bases between. CDR1 is MNHEY and CDR2 is SMNVEV in the germline V gene (reference sequence). Written as DNA, the CDR3 is TGTGCCAGCAGTTCCACGCCACAGGGCCCTTATAATTCACCCCTCCACTTT. As protein: CASSSTPQGPYNSPLHF.

The rearrangement uses TRBV13 and TRBJ2-1; TRBD1 matches at 9 bases. This CDR3 has 16 amino acids. The V and J ends lost 5 bases and 8 bases, in that order; junction bases with no gene match: 13. The germline CDR1 and CDR2 sequences are PRHDT and FYEKMQ (reference sequence). This CDR3 reads CASSPNPGQGAYEQFF. CDR3 DNA sequence: TGTGCCAGCAGCCCTAACCCGGGACAGGGTGCCTATGAGCAGTTCTTC. The full variable domain, rest sourced from reference TRBV13 and TRBJ2-1, is AAGVIQSPRHLIKEKRETATLKCYPIPRHDTVYWYQQGPGQDPQFLISFYEKMQSDKGSIPDRFSAQQFSDYHSELNMSSLELGDSALYFCASSPNPGQGAYEQFFGPGTRLTVL.

CDR3 nucleotides: TGTGCCTGGGTACAGGGAGCTAACTATGGCTACACCTTC. This sequence encodes CAWVQGANYGYTF. This chain joins TRBV30 and TRBJ1-2; D is perhaps TRBD1 (6 bases). The V gene's germline CDR1 is GTSNPN and CDR2 SVGIG (reference sequence). The V and J ends lost 5 bases and 0 bases respectively, with 10 bases between them. This CDR3 contains 13 residues.

This clone was seen a handful of times. The chain has TRBV7-8 and TRBJ1-2, with a weak D call TRBD1 (6 bases). This CDR3 spans 13 amino acids. The germline V gene encodes CDR1 SGHVS and CDR2 FQNEAQ. V gave up 1 base and J gave up 6 bases, with 9 bases separating them. The CDR3 spells CASSLGGGNGYTF. The CDR3, as DNA: TGTGCCAGCAGCTTAGGAGGGGGAAATGGCTACACCTTC.

This clone has at least ten counts. The V gene is TRBV27, the J gene TRBJ2-2; tentatively, D is TRBD1 (6 bases). Germline V gene lookup returns CDR1 MNHEY and CDR2 SMNVEV (reference sequence). This CDR3 has 16 amino acids. V shed 8 bases and J shed 1 base, with 17 bases lying between them. CDR3 DNA: TGTGCCAGCCGTACAGGGAAAGGGGGGAACACCGGGGAGCTGTTTTTT. Amino acid sequence: CASRTGKGGNTGELFF.

The table lists this clone with many counts. The chain couples TRBV18 to TRBJ1-4; 8 nucleotides match TRBD1. The V segment lost 6 bases and the J segment 0 bases; nucleotides outside the gene matches: 6. The CDR3 totals 16 residues. Germline assignment: CDR1 KGHSH and CDR2 LQKENI. The CDR3 bases are TGTGCCAGCTCGTCCCGACAGGGGTCAACTAATGAAAAACTGTTTTTT. It is translated as CASSSRQGSTNEKLFF.

This clone appeared a few times. The genes are TRBV7-8 and TRBJ1-3, with 7 bases that match TRBD1. V lost 5 bases, J lost 1 base, and 8 bases stayed unmatched. Germline CDR1 is SGHVS and CDR2 is FQNEAQ. This CDR3 contains 16 residues. In DNA form, the CDR3 reads TGTGCCAGCAGCGCTATACAGGGGTATTCTGGAAACACCATATATTTT. This sequence encodes CASSAIQGYSGNTIYF.

The sample holds a few counts of this clone. CDR3 bases: TGTGCCAGCAGCTTAGAGACAGGGGATGGCTACACCTTC. Translated: CASSLETGDGYTF. V is TRBV7-9 and J is TRBJ1-2; TRBD1 aligns across 8 bases. Trimming cost V 1 base and J 6 bases; bases outside gene matches: 1. The CDR3 extends over 13 amino acids. CDR1 is SEHNR and CDR2 is FQNEAQ in the germline V gene (reference sequence). The whole variable domain, remainder taken from reference TRBV7-9 and TRBJ1-2, is DTGVSQNPRHKITKRGQNVTFRCDPISEHNRLYWYRQTLGQGPEFLTYFQNEAQLEKSRLLSDRFSAERPKGSFSTLEIQRTEQGDSAMYLCASSLETGDGYTFGSGTRLTVV.

The chain joins TRBV5-1 to TRBJ2-2, with D uncertain. V was cut by 0 bases and J by 3 bases, with 9 bases left in between. The CDR3 is 15 residues long. CDR1 SGHRS and CDR2 YFSETQ come from the germline V gene. CDR3 nucleotides: TGCGCCAGCAGCTTGGTGCCCCCGGACACCGGGGAGCTGTTTTTT. Translating it yields CASSLVPPDTGELFF.

This clone was seen just once. The genes are TRBV28 and TRBJ2-1; a possible D gene is TRBD2 (5 bases). V was clipped by 5 bases and J by 3 bases, with 11 bases between them. The CDR3 spans 14 residues. The V gene's germline CDR1 is MDHEN and CDR2 SYDVKM. The CDR3 coding sequence is TGTGCCAGCAGTCCTTCGGGGTACTACAATGAGCAGTTCTTC. Translated: CASSPSGYYNEQFF.

The genes are TRBV28 and TRBJ1-2; D perhaps matches TRBD1 (5 bases). CDR1 is MDHEN, CDR2 SYDVKM, per germline. The CDR3 has 15 residues. V lost 4 bases and J lost 4, with 16 bases in between. The CDR3 loop reads CASSSETTVSYGYTF. As DNA, the CDR3 is TGTGCCAGCAGTTCCGAAACGACAGTGTCCTATGGCTACACCTTC.

The chain links TRBV18 to TRBJ1-5; D is perhaps TRBD1 (6 bases). Trimming took 3 bases from V and 1 from J, leaving 7 bases between them. This CDR3 spans 14 amino acids. The germline gives CDR1 KGHSH, CDR2 LQKENI. This chain's CDR3 is CASSPGASNQPQHF. The CDR3 DNA sequence: TGTGCCAGCTCACCGGGGGCGAGCAATCAGCCCCAGCATTTT.

The chain links TRBV19 to TRBJ1-3; D remains unclear. V dropped 4 bases and J dropped 2 bases, with 3 bases sitting between them. CDR1 is LNHDA, CDR2 SQIVND, per germline (reference sequence). CDR3 length: 12 amino acids. In DNA form, the CDR3 reads TGTGCCAGTAGTACCACTGGAAACACCATATATTTT. This gives the protein CASSTTGNTIYF.

V gene TRBV7-2 combines with J gene TRBJ2-2; D gene unclear. The CDR3 is 15 residues long. The V end lost 1 base, the J end lost 0 bases, and 6 bases lay between the germline ends. Germline CDR1 SGHTA, CDR2 FQGNSA. In DNA form, the CDR3 reads TGTGCCAGCAGCTTAGTTAGTTCGAACACCGGGGAGCTGTTTTTT. This codes for CASSLVSSNTGELFF.

The chain carries TRBV30 and TRBJ2-7; D possibly corresponds to TRBD2 (7 bases). Germline V lookup: CDR1 GTSNPN, CDR2 SVGIG (reference sequence). The V gene lost 0 bases and the J gene lost 6 bases, with 15 bases spanning the gap. This CDR3 contains 14 residues. The DNA of the CDR3 is TGTGCCTGGAGTGTAGGCGGGGGCGTAAGCGAGCAGTACTTC. Translating gives CAWSVGGGVSEQYF.

This clone showed up just a few times. V is TRBV6-5 and J is TRBJ1-6; tentative D call: TRBD1 (6 bases). This CDR3 spans 14 amino acids. CDR1 is MNHEY, CDR2 SVGAGI, per germline. The V end lost 5 bases, the J end lost 3 bases, and 8 bases lay between the germline ends. The CDR3 is CASSRQVYNSPLHF. CDR3 nucleotides: TGTGCCAGCAGTAGACAGGTCTATAATTCACCCCTCCACTTT.